This TCR beta chain emerged from a study of shared clonotypes between healthy human individuals. About the study: Per-donor plates numbered three CD4 naive, three CD4 memory, two CD8 naive and one CD8 memory.

Study-level results: The four-donor shared clonotypes exceeded non-shared clonotypes in generation probability, with non-shared ones scoring lower. Between a few donors, naive CD4 clonotypes were shared at a level of about 5%. Estimated richness values were generally larger in naive subsets than in memory subsets.

Libraries were prepared by immunoSEQ multiplex PCR; TCRdb keeps only in-frame clonotypes and omits some of them. The table lists some 320,000 clones, around 86% of them singletons. V shed 1 base and J shed 1 base, with 8 bases lying between them. The CDR3 length is 15 residues. Germline loops: CDR1 MNHEY, CDR2 SMNVEV (reference sequence). With respect to this clone: The target antigen is unknown.

The chain uses TRBV27 and TRBJ1-5, with D hard to call. Sequencing input: memory CD8+ T cells sorted from blood. Indicated subset: CD45RO+ cells pooled with CCR7-negative TemRA cells. The source is a man younger than 35 in good health. CDR3 sequence: CASSLYPGSNQPQHF. For the CDR3, the DNA is TGTGCCAGCAGTTTATATCCGGGAAGCAATCAGCCCCAGCATTTT.